The 18 T cell receptor beta chains below were found in one sample sequenced in a study of blood T cell repertoires in COVID-19. The method was immunoSEQ multiplex PCR; TCRdb's version includes in-frame clones alone and lacks a portion of them. The sample consists of 250,000 to 400,000 clones, approximately 88% of them appearing once. Specimen: peripheral blood. The receptors come from a woman aged 30 to 39 with COVID-19, enrolled during active disease.

The CDR3 reads CASSLAAPVASPLHF. CDR3 nucleotides: TGCGCCAGCAGCTTGGCGGCTCCGGTAGCTTCACCCCTCCACTTT. The V gene is TRBV5-1, the J gene TRBJ1-6; D is uncertain. Trimming left V 0 bases short and J 9 bases short, with 13 bases between. This CDR3 is 15 amino acids long. Germline V gene data show CDR1 as SGHRS and CDR2 as YFSETQ.

This clone was seen only once. Other nucleotide sequences in the sample specify the same CDR3. The V call is TRBV7-2, the J call TRBJ1-1, with D tentatively TRBD1 (5 bases). Trimming shortened V by 2 bases and J by 4 bases, and 8 bases separated the two germline ends. Looked up from germline, CDR1 is SGHTA and CDR2 is FQGNSA. CDR3 length: 13 amino acids. CDR3 sequence (DNA): TGTGCCAGCAGCTTATTTAGGGGCACTGAAGCTTTCTTT. Protein: CASSLFRGTEAFF.

The V call is TRBV28, the J call TRBJ1-4; 8 bases are shared with TRBD1. Trimming cost V 5 bases and J 7 bases; bases outside gene matches: 9. Germline V gene lookup returns CDR1 MDHEN and CDR2 SYDVKM. The CDR3 spans 15 residues. CDR3 loop: CASSPSGTGIEKLFF. CDR3 DNA: TGTGCCAGCAGTCCATCCGGGACAGGCATTGAAAAACTGTTTTTT.

This sequence joins TRBV5-1 and TRBJ2-2; maybe TRBD2 (5 bases). Germline loops: CDR1 SGHRS, CDR2 YFSETQ. The V and J ends lost 2 bases and 7 bases respectively, with 6 bases between them. CDR3 length equals 12 residues. The CDR3 reads CASSFGGGELFF. In DNA, the CDR3 is TGCGCCAGCAGCTTCGGAGGCGGGGAGCTGTTTTTT.

V gene TRBV2 combines with J gene TRBJ2-5, with 8 nucleotides matching TRBD2. The V and J ends lost 5 bases and 5 bases, in that order; junction bases with no gene match: 19. The germline V gene has CDR1 SNHLY and CDR2 FYNNEI. The CDR3 has 18 amino acids. Here the CDR3 reads CASSKGTAGGLNGETQYF. In DNA form, the CDR3 reads TGTGCCAGCAGTAAGGGAACGGCGGGGGGCCTAAACGGGGAGACCCAGTACTTC.

This rearrangement joins TRBV5-8 to TRBJ1-2; TRBD1 is a possible D gene (5 bases). Trimming cost V 2 bases and J 4 bases, with 9 bases left between them. Germline values: CDR1 SGHTS, CDR2 YDEGEE. This CDR3 contains 13 residues. Here the CDR3 DNA reads TGTGCCAGCAGCTTTGACAGCGCCTATGGCTACACCTTC. Its translation is CASSFDSAYGYTF.

The J gene is TRBJ2-7, the V gene TRBV7-9, with D tentatively TRBD2 (5 bases). Germline CDR1 and CDR2: SEHNR and FQNEAQ (reference sequence). Trimming left V 1 base short and J 1 base short, with 11 bases between. The CDR3 length is 15 residues. In nucleotides, the CDR3 is TGTGCCAGCAGCTTAGGGGTCACGGGGTCCTACGAGCAGTACTTC. Translating gives CASSLGVTGSYEQYF.

The chain joins TRBV6-5 to TRBJ2-3; 13 bases align to TRBD2. There are 16 residues in the CDR3. V trimming: 4 bases; J trimming: 4 bases; junction bases outside the gene matches: 5. The germline V gene encodes CDR1 MNHEY and CDR2 SVGAGI. The CDR3 sequence is CASSSRTSGGADTQYF. The CDR3 DNA reads as TGTGCCAGCAGTTCTCGGACTAGCGGGGGAGCAGATACGCAGTATTTT.

This clone was seen a few times. Distinct nucleotide sequences in the sample also encode this CDR3. The chain is built from TRBV5-1 and TRBJ1-5; D is undetermined. The V gene's germline CDR1 is SGHRS and CDR2 YFSETQ. The CDR3 has 13 amino acids. V lost 4 bases, J lost 4 bases, and 9 bases lay in between. Written as DNA, the CDR3 is TGCGCCAGCAGCCTCGACACTAATCAGCCCCAGCATTTT. Its translation: CASSLDTNQPQHF.

This clone was counted a few times. V is TRBV10-3 and J is TRBJ2-2; 11 bases are shared with TRBD1. V was clipped by 4 bases and J by 7 bases; unmatched bases: 5. Germline CDR1 ENHRY, CDR2 SYGVKD. The CDR3 extends over 15 amino acids. In nucleotides, the CDR3 is TGTGCCATCAGTGCACCGGGACAGGGGGTCGGGGAGCTGTTTTTT. Translation gives CAISAPGQGVGELFF.

The V gene is TRBV27, the J gene TRBJ1-2, with a possible D match to TRBD1 (6 bases). CDR3 length: 14 residues. With 6 bases removed from V and 8 bases from J, the gap between germline ends came to 19 bases. Germline V lookup: CDR1 MNHEY, CDR2 SMNVEV (reference sequence). CDR3 protein: CASSFAGGAGGYTF. The CDR3 nucleotides read TGTGCCAGCAGCTTCGCGGGGGGCGCGGGAGGCTACACCTTC.

J is TRBJ1-6 and V is TRBV19; 10 nucleotides agree with TRBD1. Trimming cost V 1 base and J 4 bases; bases outside gene matches: 7. CDR3 length equals 18 residues. Germline V gene sequence: CDR1 LNHDA, CDR2 SQIVND (reference sequence). CDR3: CASSIGMGQGIYNSPLHF. CDR3 coding DNA: TGTGCCAGTAGTATAGGAATGGGACAGGGGATTTATAATTCACCCCTCCACTTT.

The chain employs TRBV5-1 and TRBJ1-1; TRBD1 agrees at 8 bases. Trimming removed 4 bases from V and 13 bases from J; junction bases left unmatched: 18. Germline loops: CDR1 SGHRS, CDR2 YFSETQ. The CDR3 is made up of 15 amino acids. CDR3 residues: CASSPGRQGREVGFF. The CDR3 bases are TGCGCCAGCAGCCCGGGACGACAGGGGAGGGAAGTCGGTTTCTTT.

The CDR3 nucleotides read TGCGCCAGCAGCCAAGATCTCGCCGCCCGGTCCCTCCACTTT. It specifies CASSQDLAARSLHF. The rearrangement uses TRBV4-1 and TRBJ1-6; D unclear. This CDR3 comprises 14 residues. V was cut by 0 bases and J by 14 bases, with 14 bases left in between. The germline CDR1 and CDR2 sequences are MGHRA and YSYEKL.

This rearrangement joins TRBV18 to TRBJ1-1; 8 bases map to TRBD1. The CDR3 consists of 15 residues. Germline V gene sequence: CDR1 KGHSH, CDR2 LQKENI. V lost 3 bases, J lost 1 base, and 4 bases stayed unmatched. In nucleotides, the CDR3 is TGTGCCAGCTCACCCGGAGGGACAGGGAACACTGAAGCTTTCTTT. This translates into CASSPGGTGNTEAFF.

The chain employs TRBV11-3 and TRBJ2-2, with a tentative D call TRBD2 (5 bases). The CDR3 has 16 amino acids. The V gene's germline CDR1 is SGHNT and CDR2 YENEEA. V gave up 11 bases and J gave up 0 bases, with 19 bases separating them. In DNA form, the CDR3 reads TGTGCCGCGGGCACAGCAGGCCGGGCGAACACCGGGGAGCTGTTTTTT. Encoded protein: CAAGTAGRANTGELFF.

This clone was found a few times. The V and J genes are TRBV5-1 and TRBJ2-3; maybe TRBD1 (6 bases). Trimming removed 2 bases from V and 2 bases from J, with 9 bases in between. This CDR3 has 14 amino acids. CDR1 is SGHRS and CDR2 is YFSETQ in the germline V gene. CDR3 bases: TGCGCCAGCAGCTTAGGGGGATACACAGATACGCAGTATTTT. Translated, it gives CASSLGGYTDTQYF.

The gene calls are TRBV2 and TRBJ1-5; unclear D gene. The CDR3 contains 14 residues. CDR1 and CDR2 from the germline V gene are SNHLY and FYNNEI. Trimming left V 5 bases short and J 0 bases short, with 8 bases between. The CDR3 region is CASSKTNSNQPQHF. The CDR3 DNA is TGTGCCAGCAGTAAGACAAATAGCAATCAGCCCCAGCATTTT.